Listed below are T cell receptor beta chains from one sample, sequenced in a study of cytomegalovirus exposure and HLA in healthy donors. Produced via immunoSEQ multiplex PCR; TCRdb's table is partial and in-frame only. The sample has under 200,000 clones; roughly 76% are singletons. The material sequenced was PBMCs. The origin of the receptors is a woman aged 45-59 years in good health and CMV-seronegative. CDR3s include the opening cysteine and the closing phenylalanine or tryptophan. Fields, in order: V gene, clone size, J gene, D gene, CDR3 protein, CDR3 DNA. D genes are given only for firm matches. Some rows mark clone size as missing; the rest say once, few, many or name a class of expanded clone.

TRBV6-5,NA,TRBJ2-2,NA,CASSRGGELFF,TGTGCCAGTTCAAGGGGCGGGGAGCTGTTTTTT
TRBV5-3,NA,TRBJ2-7,NA,CARSLLARVSEQYF,TGTGCCAGAAGCCTCTTAGCCCGTGTGAGCGAGCAGTACTTC
TRBV19,NA,TRBJ1-5,TRBD1,CASSERQGAAQPQHF,TGTGCCAGTAGTGAACGGCAGGGGGCGGCTCAGCCCCAGCATTTT
TRBV11-3,NA,TRBJ2-3,NA,CASSSGDLTTDTQYF,TGTGCCAGCAGCTCCGGGGACTTGACCACAGATACGCAGTATTTT
TRBV2,few,TRBJ2-5,TRBD1,CASNPDRGRETQYF,TGTGCCAGCAACCCCGACAGGGGGAGGGAGACCCAGTACTTC
TRBV19,NA,TRBJ1-1,TRBD1,CASSGTANTEAFF,TGTGCCAGTAGCGGGACAGCGAACACTGAAGCTTTCTTT
TRBV7-8,NA,TRBJ1-4,TRBD1,CASSLEAGGIATNEKLFF,TGTGCCAGCAGCTTAGAGGCAGGGGGCATTGCAACTAATGAAAAACTGTTTTTT
TRBV9,NA,TRBJ2-1,TRBD2,CASSVDSGRSNEQFF,TGTGCCAGCAGCGTAGATAGCGGGAGGTCCAATGAGCAGTTCTTC
TRBV6-1,NA,TRBJ1-2,TRBD1,CASSRGGQGAGGYTF,TGTGCCAGCAGTAGAGGGGGACAGGGGGCAGGAGGCTACACCTTC
TRBV21-1,NA,TRBJ2-3,NA,CASSNRLAGDYPHIPDTQYF,TGTGCCAGCAGCAACCGACTAGCGGGGGATTACCCCCACATCCCAGATACGCAGTATTTT
TRBV7-9,NA,TRBJ2-1,NA,CASSFYGRSDEQFF,TGTGCCAGCAGCTTCTACGGGAGAAGCGATGAGCAGTTCTTC
TRBV5-1,NA,TRBJ2-2,TRBD1,CASSLVSGGEGELFF,TGCGCCAGCAGCTTGGTATCAGGGGGAGAAGGGGAGCTGTTTTTT
TRBV28,NA,TRBJ2-1,NA,CASGRTRNEQFF,TGTGCCAGCGGCCGGACAAGGAATGAGCAGTTCTTC
TRBV18,NA,TRBJ2-1,NA,CASSPPGSSYNEQFF,TGTGCCAGCTCACCACCTGGTAGCTCCTACAATGAGCAGTTCTTC
TRBV9,NA,TRBJ2-2,NA,CASSVWGANTGELFF,TGTGCCAGCAGCGTATGGGGGGCGAACACCGGGGAGCTGTTTTTT
TRBV7-2,once,TRBJ1-6,NA,CASSLGGPQNSPLHF,TGTGCCAGCAGCTTAGGGGGCCCACAGAATTCACCCCTCCACTTT
TRBV5-8,few,TRBJ2-4,NA,CASSLNPGKNIQYF,TGTGCCAGCAGCTTGAACCCAGGGAAAAACATTCAGTACTTC
TRBV19,medium-sized,TRBJ1-2,NA,CASSNLRANYGYTF,TGTGCCAGTAGTAATCTCAGGGCCAACTATGGCTACACCTTC
TRBV2,NA,TRBJ2-3,NA,CASSVDRSRTDTQYF,TGTGCCAGCAGTGTAGACAGGTCACGCACAGATACGCAGTATTTT
TRBV15,NA,TRBJ1-1,TRBD1,CATSRDHIIDRGNTEAFF,TGTGCCACCAGCAGAGATCATATTATCGACAGGGGGAACACTGAAGCTTTCTTT
TRBV5-4,NA,TRBJ2-3,TRBD2,CASAGAGGLTDTQYF,TGTGCCAGCGCCGGAGCGGGGGGGCTCACAGATACGCAGTATTTT
TRBV5-8,NA,TRBJ1-3,NA,CASSLGLLTGNTIYF,TGTGCCAGCAGCTTGGGTCTACTGACTGGAAACACCATATATTTT
TRBV6-5,NA,TRBJ2-1,NA,CASTHPTSPNEQFF,TGTGCCAGCACCCACCCGACTAGTCCGAATGAGCAGTTCTTC
TRBV15,NA,TRBJ2-1,TRBD2,CATSSSPGTSGYNEQFF,TGTGCCACCAGCAGTTCCCCCGGGACTAGCGGGTACAATGAGCAGTTCTTC
TRBV28,NA,TRBJ1-5,TRBD1,CASSWFRGQGDAEPQHF,TGTGCCAGCAGTTGGTTTCGGGGACAGGGGGACGCGGAGCCCCAGCATTTT
TRBV7-2,NA,TRBJ1-2,TRBD1,CASSPDRGRYGYTF,TGTGCCAGCAGCCCGGACAGGGGGAGGTATGGCTACACCTTC
TRBV11-2,NA,TRBJ2-1,NA,CASSLTPQSYNEQFF,TGTGCCAGCAGCTTGACTCCCCAGTCTTACAATGAGCAGTTCTTC
TRBV29-1,NA,TRBJ2-3,NA,CSVVPSWADTQYF,TGCAGCGTTGTTCCTAGCTGGGCAGATACGCAGTATTTT
TRBV5-6,NA,TRBJ2-7,NA,CASSLVLGRGEQYF,TGTGCCAGCAGCTTGGTATTAGGGAGAGGCGAGCAGTACTTC
TRBV29-1,NA,TRBJ2-5,TRBD1,CSVAGGLWETQYF,TGCAGCGTCGCAGGGGGCTTGTGGGAGACCCAGTACTTC
TRBV7-2,NA,TRBJ2-1,TRBD1,CASSLGQGGSYNEQFF,TGTGCCAGCAGCTTAGGACAGGGTGGCTCCTACAATGAGCAGTTCTTC
TRBV12-5,NA,TRBJ1-2,NA,CASGLPYSAYGYTF,TGTGCTAGTGGTTTACCTTATAGCGCTTATGGCTACACCTTC
TRBV7-9,NA,TRBJ2-7,NA,CSSSLWRGEQYF,TGTTCCAGCAGCTTATGGAGAGGCGAGCAGTACTTC
TRBV13,once,TRBJ2-7,TRBD1,CASRPTGINSYEQYF,TGTGCCAGCAGGCCGACAGGGATAAACTCCTACGAGCAGTACTTC
TRBV5-6,NA,TRBJ2-1,NA,CASTSIGYNEQFF,TGTGCCAGCACTTCCATCGGTTACAATGAGCAGTTCTTC
TRBV9,NA,TRBJ2-1,NA,CASSPRDKYNEQFF,TGTGCCAGCAGCCCCCGGGACAAATACAATGAGCAGTTCTTC
TRBV7-2,few,TRBJ2-1,NA,CASSLRSANRNEQFF,TGTGCCAGCAGCTTAAGGAGCGCTAACAGGAATGAGCAGTTCTTC
TRBV10-2,NA,TRBJ2-1,TRBD2,CASSDEIAGGNEQFF,TGCGCCAGCAGTGATGAGATAGCGGGAGGTAATGAGCAGTTCTTC
TRBV6-5,few,TRBJ1-3,NA,CASLDGARGNTIYF,TGTGCCAGCTTGGATGGGGCGAGAGGAAACACCATATATTTT
TRBV5-1,NA,TRBJ1-1,NA,CASKVGGGSTEAFF,TGCGCCAGCAAGGTGGGCGGGGGATCCACTGAAGCTTTCTTT
TRBV7-2,NA,TRBJ2-2,NA,CASSHGELGHTGELFF,TGTGCCAGCAGCCACGGGGAACTAGGGCACACCGGGGAGCTGTTTTTT
TRBV11-2,NA,TRBJ2-5,NA,CASSFPLTRKETQYF,TGTGCCAGCAGCTTTCCCTTGACAAGGAAAGAGACCCAGTACTTC
TRBV9,NA,TRBJ1-3,NA,CASSAKTGSGNTIYF,TGTGCCAGCAGCGCCAAGACAGGCTCTGGAAACACCATATATTTT
TRBV25-1,NA,TRBJ2-3,NA,CASSETLGQYF,TGTGCCAGCAGTGAAACTCTTGGGCAGTATTTT
TRBV5-1,NA,TRBJ1-2,NA,CASSLELNYGYTF,TGCGCCAGCAGCTTGGAACTAAACTATGGCTACACCTTC
TRBV5-1,NA,TRBJ2-2,TRBD2,CASSPGGGDTGELFF,TGCGCCAGCAGCCCGGGGGGTGGCGACACCGGGGAGCTGTTTTTT
TRBV7-9,NA,TRBJ1-4,NA,CASSRGGDGKEKLFF,TGTGCCAGCAGTCGGGGCGGGGATGGGAAGGAAAAACTGTTTTTT
TRBV6-1,NA,TRBJ1-3,NA,CASSERGTPGNTIYF,TGTGCCAGCAGTGAAAGGGGAACACCCGGAAACACCATATATTTT
TRBV28,once,TRBJ2-2,NA,CASSWALNTGELFF,TGTGCCAGCAGTTGGGCACTTAACACCGGGGAGCTGTTTTTT
TRBV19,NA,TRBJ1-3,NA,CASSIAQGNTIYF,TGTGCCAGTAGTATAGCCCAGGGAAACACCATATATTTT
TRBV27,few,TRBJ1-2,NA,CASTRDSSSGYTF,TGTGCCAGCACCAGAGACTCCTCGAGTGGCTACACCTTC
TRBV11-2,NA,TRBJ2-3,TRBD2,CASSIRSGGAQYTQYF,TGTGCCAGCAGCATACGTAGCGGGGGGGCCCAATATACGCAGTATTTT
TRBV9,NA,TRBJ2-1,TRBD2,CASSVARAGGYNEQFF,TGTGCCAGCAGCGTAGCTCGAGCGGGGGGATACAATGAGCAGTTCTTC
TRBV7-9,NA,TRBJ2-7,NA,CASSLARGAYEQYF,TGTGCCAGCAGCTTAGCCAGGGGGGCCTACGAGCAGTACTTC
TRBV6-6,once,TRBJ1-5,NA,CASCSMGAENQPQHF,TGTGCCAGCTGCTCTATGGGGGCAGAAAATCAGCCCCAGCATTTT
TRBV7-8,NA,TRBJ2-6,TRBD1,CASSSDRVSGANVLTF,TGTGCCAGCAGCTCGGACAGGGTCTCTGGGGCCAACGTCCTGACTTTC
TRBV19,NA,TRBJ2-3,NA,CASSIVAGADTQYF,TGTGCCAGTAGTATAGTTGCAGGCGCAGATACGCAGTATTTT
TRBV14,few,TRBJ2-4,NA,CASSPLEGAKNIQYF,TGTGCCAGCAGCCCCCTTGAGGGAGCCAAAAACATTCAGTACTTC